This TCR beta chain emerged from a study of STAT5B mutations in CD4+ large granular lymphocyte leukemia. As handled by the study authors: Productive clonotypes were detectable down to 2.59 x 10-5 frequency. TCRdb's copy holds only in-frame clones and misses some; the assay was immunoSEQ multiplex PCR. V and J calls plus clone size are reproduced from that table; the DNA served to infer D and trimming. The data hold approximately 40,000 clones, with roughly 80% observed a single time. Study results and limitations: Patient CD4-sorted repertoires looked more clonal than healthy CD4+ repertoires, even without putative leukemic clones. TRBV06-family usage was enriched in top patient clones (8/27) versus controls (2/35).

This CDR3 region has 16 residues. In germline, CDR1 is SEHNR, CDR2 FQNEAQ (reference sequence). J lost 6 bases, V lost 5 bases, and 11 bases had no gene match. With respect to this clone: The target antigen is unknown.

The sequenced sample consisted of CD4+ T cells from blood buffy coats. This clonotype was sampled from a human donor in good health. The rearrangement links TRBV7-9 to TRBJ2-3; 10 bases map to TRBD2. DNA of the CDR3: TGTGCCAGCAGCCCAAGACGAGCGGGGGGGAGGGATACGCAGTATTTT. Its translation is CASSPRRAGGRDTQYF.